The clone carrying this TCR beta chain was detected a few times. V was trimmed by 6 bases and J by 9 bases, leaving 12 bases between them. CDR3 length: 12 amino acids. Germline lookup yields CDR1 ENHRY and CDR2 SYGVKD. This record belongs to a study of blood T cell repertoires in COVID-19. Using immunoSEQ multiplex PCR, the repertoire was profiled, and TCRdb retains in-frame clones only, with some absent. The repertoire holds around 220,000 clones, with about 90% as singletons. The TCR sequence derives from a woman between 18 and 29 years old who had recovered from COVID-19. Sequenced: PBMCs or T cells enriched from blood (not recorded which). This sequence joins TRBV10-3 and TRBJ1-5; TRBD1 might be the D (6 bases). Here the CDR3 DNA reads TGTGCCATCAGCGGGGGGCGTCGGCCCCAGCATTTT. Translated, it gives CAISGGRRPQHF.